A single sample is the source of the 25 T cell receptor beta chains below, sequenced in a study of molecular identifiers for immune sequencing clone quantification. Via MiXCR, TCRdb re-called the PCR reads, giving one row per CDR3 protein. This sample has about 65,000 distinct CDR3 sequences, with around a sixth found just once. The material sequenced was naive CD8+ T cells from blood, with Jurkat cell RNA spiked in. Noted subset: FACS-sorted CD8+CD4-CCR7+CD45RA+ naive T cells. The origin of the receptors is a human donor in good health. Some libraries in this study had Jurkat cell RNA spiked in.

This chain links TRBV7-6 with TRBJ2-1, with a possible D match to TRBD2 (6 bases). Trimming left V 5 bases short and J 0 bases short, with 11 bases between. The germline V gene encodes CDR1 SGHVS and CDR2 FNYEAQ. The CDR3 covers 15 residues. This CDR3 reads CASSDLEGSYNEQFF. Written as DNA, the CDR3 is TGTGCCAGCAGCGACTTGGAGGGCTCCTACAATGAGCAGTTCTTC.

This clonotype was seen repeatedly, ten times or more. CDR3: CASSARASGIEDTQYF. The CDR3 coding sequence is TGCGCCAGCAGTGCCCGGGCTAGCGGGATCGAAGATACGCAGTATTTT. This rearrangement joins TRBV10-2 to TRBJ2-3, with 9 bases fitting TRBD2. The V and J ends lost 4 bases and 5 bases, in that order; junction bases with no gene match: 10. Looked up from germline, CDR1 is WSHSY and CDR2 is SAAADI. This CDR3 comprises 16 residues.

This clonotype showed up many times. The chain joins TRBV14 to TRBJ2-3; D is uncertain. V dropped 0 bases and J dropped 6 bases, with 7 bases sitting between them. CDR3 length: 13 residues. Per germline, CDR1 SGHDN and CDR2 FVKESK. CDR3 in DNA: TGTGCCAGCAGCCAAGACCCCTCGGATACGCAGTATTTT. Translated: CASSQDPSDTQYF. Supplemented by reference TRBV14 and TRBJ2-3, the full variable domain reads EAGVTQFPSHSVIEKGQTVTLRCDPISGHDNLYWYRRVMGKEIKFLLHFVKESKQDESGMPNNRFLAERTGGTYSTLKVQPAELEDSGVYFCASSQDPSDTQYFGPGTRLTVL.

At least ten counts were recorded for this clonotype. The genes are TRBV27 and TRBJ2-7; D is uncertain. The V end was cut by 5 bases, the J end by 7 bases, with 18 bases between. This CDR3 spans 14 amino acids. CDR1 and CDR2 (germline): MNHEY, SMNVEV (reference sequence). CDR3 in amino acids: CASSLGSTKAEQYF. The DNA for the CDR3 is TGTGCCAGCAGTCTGGGGTCCACTAAGGCAGAGCAGTACTTC.

Points on this clonotype: A much larger clone differs from this one at a single base, so this may be a read error. V and J are TRBV27 and TRBJ2-1; D is perhaps TRBD2 (6 bases). The CDR3 spans 15 residues. Trimming took off 6 bases at V and 6 bases at J, with 18 bases between the two ends. CDR1 and CDR2 from the germline V gene are MNHEY and SMNVEV (reference sequence). In DNA, the CDR3 is TGTGCCAGCAGGGCCCCTGGGGGGACTTCCAATGAGCAGTTCTTC. Its protein product is CASRAPGGTSNEQFF.

J is TRBJ2-7 and V is TRBV12-3 or TRBV12-4; tentatively, D is TRBD1 (6 bases). Deletions cut 6 bases from V and 3 bases from J, with 18 bases between. The CDR3 runs to 15 residues. The CDR3 DNA reads as TGTGCCAGCAGCGACCTTCAGGGGAACGGCTACGAGCAGTACTTC. It codes for CASSDLQGNGYEQYF.

This clonotype has at least ten counts. The chain has TRBV15 and TRBJ2-7, with a possible D match to TRBD2 (5 bases). In germline, CDR1 is LNHNV, CDR2 YYDKDF (reference sequence). The CDR3 sequence is 15 residues long. Deletions cut 3 bases from V and 3 bases from J, with 15 bases between. This CDR3 reads CATSSSLAGSYEQYF. The CDR3 bases are TGTGCCACCAGCAGTTCGCTAGCTGGTAGCTACGAGCAGTACTTC.

This clonotype has a count of ten or more. This sequence joins TRBV10-3 and TRBJ1-2, with a possible D match to TRBD1 (5 bases). CDR1 and CDR2 from the germline V gene are ENHRY and SYGVKD. CDR3 length: 11 residues. The V end was cut by 9 bases, the J end by 4 bases, with 9 bases between. The CDR3 here is CAIGDSYGYTF. The CDR3 DNA reads as TGTGCCATAGGGGACTCCTATGGCTACACCTTC.

The chain carries TRBV6-6 and TRBJ1-1; D is unclear. Germline-derived CDR1 and CDR2 are MNHNY and SVGAGI (reference sequence). Trimming removed 5 bases from V and 3 bases from J, with 4 bases in between. This CDR3 contains 11 residues. The CDR3 DNA reads as TGTGCCAGCAGTCCCGACACTGAAGCTTTCTTT. Its protein product is CASSPDTEAFF.

This clonotype was recorded many times. The chain combines TRBV28 with TRBJ1-5; the D is unclear. The V end lost 7 bases, the J end lost 0 bases, and 13 bases lay between the germline ends. Germline CDR1 is MDHEN and CDR2 is SYDVKM. The CDR3 contains 15 residues. CDR3 protein: CASIDERFSNQPQHF. CDR3 sequence (DNA): TGTGCCAGCATCGACGAACGGTTTAGCAATCAGCCCCAGCATTTT.

Note on this clonotype: A clone one base away is much larger, so this may be a read error. The chain uses TRBV6-2 or TRBV6-3 and TRBJ1-1; TRBD1 aligns across 7 bases. The CDR3 is made up of 14 amino acids. Unmatched junction bases numbered 10, after V lost 8 bases and J lost 4 bases. Germline V gene data show CDR1 as MNHEY and CDR2 as SVGEGT. The CDR3 DNA is TGTGCCAGCGGACCAGGGGGTCCGGGCACTGAAGCTTTCTTT. Protein product: CASGPGGPGTEAFF.

This clonotype was observed at least ten times. CDR3 loop: CASRSGTVSTDTQYF. In nucleotides, the CDR3 is TGTGCCAGCCGGTCCGGGACGGTCAGCACAGATACGCAGTATTTT. This sequence joins TRBV6-5 and TRBJ2-3; D may correspond to TRBD1 or TRBD2 (5 bases each). This CDR3 has 15 amino acids. Trimming removed 8 bases from V and 0 bases from J, with 15 bases in between. CDR1 and CDR2 from the germline V gene are MNHEY and SVGAGI.

V is TRBV6-2 or TRBV6-3 and J is TRBJ2-1, with D possibly TRBD2 on 5 matching bases. Looked up from germline, CDR1 is MNHEY and CDR2 is SVGEGT. This CDR3 region has 15 residues. Trimming pared 8 bases from V and 0 bases from J, leaving 14 bases between. This CDR3 reads CASLPAGLSYNEQFF. For the CDR3, the DNA is TGTGCCAGCCTTCCGGCGGGCCTCTCCTACAATGAGCAGTTCTTC.

The sample holds many counts of this clonotype. The V gene is TRBV6-2 or TRBV6-3, the J gene TRBJ1-5; D uncertain. The CDR3 extends over 14 amino acids. V gave up 6 bases and J gave up 4 bases, with 13 bases separating them. Germline V lookup: CDR1 MNHEY, CDR2 SVGEGT. The CDR3 is CASRHWTVNQPQHF. DNA for the CDR3: TGTGCCAGCAGGCACTGGACGGTGAATCAGCCCCAGCATTTT.

This clonotype has ten or more counts. At one boundary the junction diverges from the germline segment, which might be a read error. V usage is TRBV19 and J usage is TRBJ1-1; the match to TRBD1 covers 7 bases. CDR3 length equals 18 residues. Germline V CDR1 and CDR2: LNHDA, SQIVND (reference sequence). CDR3 bases: TGTGCCAGTAGTGCGAAAGGACAGGTTGTGGGGATGAACGCTGAAGCTTTCTTT. This sequence encodes CASSAKGQVVGMNAEAFF.

Notes on this clonotype: Since a much larger clone is just one base distant, this may be a read error. The V gene is TRBV20-1, the J gene TRBJ1-6, with D possibly being TRBD1 (6 bases). CDR3 length: 14 residues. CDR1 and CDR2 from the germline V gene are DFQATT and SNEGSKA (reference sequence). CDR3 in DNA: TGCAATGCTGCGGACAGCGATTATAATTCACCCCTCCACTTT. It specifies CNAADSDYNSPLHF.

The chain couples TRBV11-2 to TRBJ1-1; D is perhaps TRBD1 (6 bases). Germline values: CDR1 SGHAT, CDR2 FQNNGV. Trimming stripped 4 bases from V and 0 bases from J, with 18 bases between. The CDR3 has 17 amino acids. The CDR3 protein is CASSSWGGNRMNTEAFF. The CDR3 coding sequence is TGTGCCAGCAGCTCATGGGGGGGCAATCGGATGAACACTGAAGCTTTCTTT.

The sample holds a few counts of this clonotype. The V gene is TRBV7-2, the J gene TRBJ2-7, with 7 bases identical to TRBD2. Per the germline V gene, CDR1 is SGHTA and CDR2 is FQGNSA. CDR3 length: 14 residues. V shed 7 bases and J 3 bases; nucleotides not matched to a gene: 9. CDR3 amino acids: CASKARRGFYEQYF. Here the CDR3 DNA reads TGTGCCAGCAAGGCCCGGCGGGGGTTCTACGAGCAGTACTTC.

The V and J genes are TRBV28 and TRBJ2-1; 7 nucleotides match TRBD2. Germline assignment: CDR1 MDHEN and CDR2 SYDVKM. This CDR3 contains 16 residues. The V gene end was trimmed by 1 base and the J gene end by 7 bases; junction bases not matched to a gene: 10. The CDR3 spells CASSLYEGGPRNEQFF. In nucleotides, the CDR3 is TGTGCCAGCAGTTTATACGAGGGAGGGCCGCGGAATGAGCAGTTCTTC.

This clonotype appeared many times. The rearrangement joins TRBV24-1 to TRBJ2-3, with 10 bases aligning to TRBD1. The CDR3 consists of 18 residues. The germline gives CDR1 KGHDR, CDR2 SFDVKD. V trimming: 0 bases; J trimming: 4 bases; junction bases outside the gene matches: 9. CDR3 protein: CATSDLVEGQGNSDTQYF. The CDR3 DNA sequence: TGTGCCACCAGTGATTTGGTTGAGGGACAGGGGAATTCAGATACGCAGTATTTT.

A note on this clonotype: Since a much larger clone is just one base distant, this may be a read error. The genes are TRBV5-6 and TRBJ2-6, with a tentative D call TRBD1 (5 bases). V lost 5 bases and J 0 bases, leaving 12 bases between the germline ends. Germline V gene data show CDR1 as SGHDT and CDR2 as YYEEEE. The CDR3 runs to 16 residues. CDR3 amino acids: CASRAGRDSGANVLTF. In DNA, the CDR3 is TGTGCCAGCAGGGCTGGCAGGGACTCTGGGGCCAACGTCCTGACTTTC.

In its sample, this clonotype was seen many times. V gene TRBV7-2 combines with J gene TRBJ2-7; maybe TRBD2 (6 bases). The germline gives CDR1 SGHTA, CDR2 FQGNSA. CDR3 size: 16 residues. Trimming pared 4 bases from V and 5 bases from J, leaving 21 bases between. CDR3 sequence: CASSSDSGGYVDEQYF. CDR3 nucleotide sequence: TGTGCCAGCAGCTCGGATAGCGGAGGATACGTCGACGAGCAGTACTTC.

Remarks on this clonotype: Possible read error: a much larger clone is one base away. The rearrangement uses TRBV5-6 and TRBJ2-7; the D call may be TRBD1 or TRBD2 (6 bases each). Per germline, CDR1 SGHDT and CDR2 YYEEEE. The CDR3 runs to 13 residues. CDR3 nucleotides: TGTGCCAGCAGCCAGGGGAGGTCTGTTGAGCGGTACTTC. It is translated as CASSQGRSVERYF.

The table lists this clonotype with many counts. The genes are TRBV10-2 and TRBJ2-7; tentative D call: TRBD2 (5 bases). CDR1 WSHSY and CDR2 SAAADI come from the germline V gene. V was cut by 2 bases and J by 3 bases, with 5 bases left in between. The CDR3 is 12 amino acids. The CDR3 loop is CASSERDYEQYF. The CDR3 DNA reads TGCGCCAGCAGTGAGCGGGACTACGAGCAGTACTTC.

This clonotype was observed at least ten times. This sequence joins TRBV7-9 and TRBJ1-1, with no clear D. V dropped 5 bases and J dropped 8 bases, with 15 bases sitting between them. This CDR3 is built from 13 residues. Germline assignment: CDR1 SEHNR and CDR2 FQNEAQ (reference sequence). The CDR3 region is CASSPTTSLEAFF. The DNA for the CDR3 is TGTGCCAGCAGCCCCACCACCAGCTTAGAAGCTTTCTTT.